The TCR beta chain under discussion was sequenced for a study of blood T cell repertoires in COVID-19 (dated by TCRdb to 2018 to 2021). Some background on the complete study: Samples covering the acute and convalescent phases of COVID-19 were provided by collaborators in the United States, Italy and Spain. The prospective study material was composed of cDNA or gDNA derived from T cells, B-cell-depleted T cells, or PBMCs. The repertoires were made available in a free public database intended to serve as a resource for research on the immune response to SARS-CoV-2. Subjects who had been exposed to COVID-19, were actively infected with it, or had recovered from it provided the deeply sampled blood TCRbeta repertoires that made up the dataset. Samples were obtained from the ongoing ImmuneRACE study (first 160 participants) and from some 1,200 subjects provided by 6 global collaborators. Sample metadata almost always included a de-identified subject ID, COVID-19 status, age in years and sex. Where available, HLA class I and class II types were obtained from metadata supplied by the sample provider rather than from assay-based typing.

About this clone: Its antigen has not been determined. No clone much larger than this one lies a single base away; base qualities are absent.

TCRbeta CDR3 regions were amplified from genomic DNA using the immunoSEQ Assay, a bias-controlled multiplex PCR. In the paper's pipeline: Nucleated cell counts per sample were estimated from amplification of reference gene primers within the assay. To quantify the absolute abundance of each unique TCRbeta CDR3 rearrangement, sequence reads were collapsed and filtered. For each sample, productive Simpson clonality was calculated by taking the square root of Simpson's diversity index across productive rearrangements. Imported from immuneACCESS, the table was reduced by TCRdb to in-frame sequences with V and J called. These copies leave out some clones; in studies compared against another copy, an unresolved V gene accounts for under half, and the cause of the remainder is not known. V and J calls and clone size come straight from that table; D and trimming were deduced from the DNA. Within this sample are over 50,000 clones, with about 87% of them counted one time only. The ten largest clones take up around 6.3% of the sample.

Each collaborating institution followed its own protocols to collect whole blood in K2EDTA tubes. Collaborator samples were shipped for TCRbeta analysis as frozen whole blood, isolated PBMCs, or DNA extracted from either sample type. The full study reports these points: The amount of clinical and demographic metadata varied by source and participant and was provided uncurated.

The CDR3, from cysteine to phenylalanine, totals 14 residues. Only CDR3 DNA remains: 42 bases, in frame from the first base. V is pared back by 6 bases and J by 3 bases, with 12 bases lying between the germline termini. The germline V gene encodes CDR1 LNHDA and CDR2 SQIVND (reference sequence). This clonotype originated in a man between 60 and 75 years old with acute or convalescent COVID-19. Material for sequencing was peripheral blood. The chain couples TRBV19 to TRBJ1-5, with the D gene call left open. In nucleotides, the sequence is TGTGCCAGTAGCGAGGGTGTTCCCAATCAGCCCCAGCATTTT. Its translation reads: CASSEGVPNQPQHF.